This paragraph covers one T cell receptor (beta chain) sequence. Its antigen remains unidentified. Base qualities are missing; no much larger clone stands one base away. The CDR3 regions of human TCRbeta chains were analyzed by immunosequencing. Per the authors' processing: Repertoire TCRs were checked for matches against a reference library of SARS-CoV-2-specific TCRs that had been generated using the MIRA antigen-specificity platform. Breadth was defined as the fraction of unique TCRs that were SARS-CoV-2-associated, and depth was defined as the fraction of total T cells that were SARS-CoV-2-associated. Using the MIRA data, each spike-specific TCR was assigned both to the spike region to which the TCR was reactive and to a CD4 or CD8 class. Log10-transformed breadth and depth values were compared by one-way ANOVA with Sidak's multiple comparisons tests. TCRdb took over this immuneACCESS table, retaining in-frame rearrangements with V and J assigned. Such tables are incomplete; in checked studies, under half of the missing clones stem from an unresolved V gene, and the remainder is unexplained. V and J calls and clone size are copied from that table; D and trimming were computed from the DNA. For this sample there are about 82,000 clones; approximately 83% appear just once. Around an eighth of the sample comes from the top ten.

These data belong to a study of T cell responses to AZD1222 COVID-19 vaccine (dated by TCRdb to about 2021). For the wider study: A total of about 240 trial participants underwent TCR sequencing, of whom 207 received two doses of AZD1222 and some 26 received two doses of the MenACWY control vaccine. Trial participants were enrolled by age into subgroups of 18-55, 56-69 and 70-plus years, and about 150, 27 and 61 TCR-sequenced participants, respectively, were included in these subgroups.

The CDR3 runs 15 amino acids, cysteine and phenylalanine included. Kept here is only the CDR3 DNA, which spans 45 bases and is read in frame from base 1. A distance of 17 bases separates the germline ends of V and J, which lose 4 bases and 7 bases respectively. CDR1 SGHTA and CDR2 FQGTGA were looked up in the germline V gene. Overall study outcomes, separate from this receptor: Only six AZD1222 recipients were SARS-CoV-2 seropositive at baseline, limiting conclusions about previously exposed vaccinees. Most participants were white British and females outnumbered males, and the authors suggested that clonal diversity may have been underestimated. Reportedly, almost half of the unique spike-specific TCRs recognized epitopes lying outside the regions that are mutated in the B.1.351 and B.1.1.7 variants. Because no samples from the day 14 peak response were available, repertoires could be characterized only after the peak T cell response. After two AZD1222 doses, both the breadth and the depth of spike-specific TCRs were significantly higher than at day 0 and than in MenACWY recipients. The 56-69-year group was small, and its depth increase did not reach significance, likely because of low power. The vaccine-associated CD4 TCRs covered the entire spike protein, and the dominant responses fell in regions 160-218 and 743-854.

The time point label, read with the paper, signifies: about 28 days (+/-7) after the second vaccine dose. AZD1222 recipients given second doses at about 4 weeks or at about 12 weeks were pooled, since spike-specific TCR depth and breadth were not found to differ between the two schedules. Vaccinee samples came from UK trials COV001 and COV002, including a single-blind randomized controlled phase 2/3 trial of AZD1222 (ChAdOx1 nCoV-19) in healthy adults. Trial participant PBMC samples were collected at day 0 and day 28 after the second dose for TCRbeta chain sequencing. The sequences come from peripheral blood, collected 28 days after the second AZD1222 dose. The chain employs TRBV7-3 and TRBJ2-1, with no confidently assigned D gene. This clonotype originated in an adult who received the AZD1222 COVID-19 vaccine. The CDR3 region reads CASSSQYGPQNEQFF. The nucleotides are TGTGCCAGCAGCTCCCAATACGGGCCACAGAATGAGCAGTTCTTC.